This T cell receptor beta chain is from a study of CD8+CD57+ T cells in acquired aplastic anemia. This clonotype was recorded a few times. Its antigen is undetermined. TCR beta VDJ and CDR3 were profiled, and genomic DNA was the template. TCRdb passed the reads through MiXCR, listing each CDR3 protein once. The table has hundreds of thousands of distinct CDR3 sequences, 82% seen once. Individuals selected for sequencing had exhibited CD8+CD57+ cell expansion on flow cytometry. Points from the study as a whole: Patients and controls turned out to have 25 to 30 CD8+ CDR3 sequences in common.

Germline V gives CDR1 LNHDA, CDR2 SQIVND (reference sequence). The CDR3 has 13 residues. Trimming removed 5 bases from V and 5 bases from J, with 10 bases in between. The rearrangement uses TRBV19 and TRBJ1-3; TRBD1 might be the D (5 bases). Sequenced: sorted CD4+, CD8+, or CD8+CD57+ T cells (not recorded which) from PBMCs. The receptor was derived from a human donor with aplastic anemia. CDR3 nucleotides: TGTGCCAGTAGTGAGGGGCGGAGAAACACCATATATTTT. Its translation is CASSEGRRNTIYF.